This T cell receptor (beta chain) stems from a study of cytomegalovirus exposure and HLA in healthy donors. The PCR employed 60 Vbeta primers together with 13 Jbeta primers. TCRdb's table, derived via immunoSEQ multiplex PCR, lists solely in-frame clones and lacks some. Here the sample spans about 140,000 clones, about 75% being singletons. Details on this clone: Its antigen is not known.

Study conclusions and caveats: Rarity marked most TCR sequences, yet some public TCRs occurred in many donors. Some TCR beta chains (164 of them) were listed as cytomegalovirus-associated. Common viral pathogens seemed to be connected with several of the most significant clusters, according to a later analysis.

The TCR was taken from a man aged 35-49 years in good health and CMV-seronegative. The sample comprised PBMCs.

The CDR3 region is CATSRDPGDRGGNTEAFF. The DNA for the CDR3 is TGTGCCACCAGCAGAGATCCCGGGGACAGGGGGGGGAACACTGAAGCTTTCTTT. The chain employs TRBV15 and TRBJ1-1, with 11 positions matching TRBD1. Trimming removed 0 bases from V and 1 base from J; junction bases left unmatched: 7. This CDR3 has 18 residues. Germline lookup yields CDR1 LNHNV and CDR2 YYDKDF (reference sequence).